This TCR beta chain is drawn from a study of blood T cell repertoires in COVID-19. Method: immunoSEQ multiplex PCR; TCRdb's copy keeps in-frame clones and lacks some. Here the sample spans some 180,000 clones, roughly 88% being singletons. Trimming took 5 bases from V and 7 from J; bases not matched to a gene: 7. The germline V gene has CDR1 KGHDR and CDR2 SFDVKD. The CDR3 contains 15 residues. The sample taken for sequencing was peripheral blood. The rearrangement links TRBV24-1 to TRBJ1-2, with TRBD1 identical over 12 bases. The TCR was taken from a woman aged 40 to 50 with COVID-19, enrolled during active disease. In nucleotides, the CDR3 is TGTGCCACCAGTGGAGGGACAGGGGGCGAACGTGGCTACACCTTC. It translates to CATSGGTGGERGYTF.